Sequencing of this TCR beta chain was carried out in a study of blood T cells in healthy people across ages. Overall study findings and caveats: Diversity figures based on one million T cells were deemed too low.

This CDR3 contains 13 residues. V was clipped by 5 bases and J by 0 bases, with 7 bases between them. Germline loops: CDR1 SEHNR, CDR2 FQNEAQ (reference sequence). A sample-barcoded 5' primer and a J-beta primer mix were used in a second PCR of about 7 to 12 cycles. A 12-random-nucleotide template-switch adaptor tagged each cDNA molecule. Via MiXCR, TCRdb re-called the 5' RACE reads, giving one row per CDR3 protein. The sample consists of about 1.5 million distinct CDR3 sequences, 35% to 45% of them appearing once. Donors were systemically healthy Caucasian individuals from Russia aged 6 to 90 years. A note on this clonotype: What it binds is unknown.

V and J are TRBV7-9 and TRBJ1-2; D is ambiguous. This receptor was obtained from a woman younger than 35 in good health. Sequencing was performed on blood. The CDR3: CASSAVANYGYTF. The CDR3 DNA sequence: TGTGCCAGCAGCGCTGTGGCTAACTATGGCTACACCTTC.